This T cell receptor beta chain stems from a study of beta chain features in type 1 diabetes. Whole-study results and caveats: Among all four CD4+ subsets, Type 1 diabetes patients had TCRB CDR3s that were moderately but significantly shorter. Reduced insertions and increased deletions marked VDJ junctions in type 1 diabetes patients.

About this clone itself: The target antigen is unknown.

Trimming took 2 bases from V and 7 from J, leaving 4 bases between them. The germline CDR1 and CDR2 sequences are SGHRS and YFSETQ. The CDR3 contains 11 residues. Isolated RNA was reverse transcribed in full, so expressed TCRB transcripts were sequenced. The protocol was immunoSEQ multiplex PCR, while the TCRdb copy is restricted to in-frame clones and leaves out a portion. The sample shows 300,000 or so clones, approximately 15% of them seen only once. The chain links TRBV5-1 to TRBJ2-1, with D unresolved. This receptor was identified in a woman aged 18-30 years with type 1 diabetes. Sequenced input: naive CD4+ T cells from blood. The CDR3, as DNA: TGCGCCAGCAGCTTACTTAATGAGCAGTTCTTC. Its protein product is CASSLLNEQFF.